This record covers a single T cell receptor beta chain. Data came from immunoSEQ multiplex PCR; TCRdb stores just in-frame clones and leaves some out. The sample carries 720,000 or so clones, roughly 85% recorded once. V was clipped by 7 bases and J by 0 bases, with 18 bases between them. The CDR3 has 16 amino acids. The germline V gene encodes CDR1 LNHDA and CDR2 SQIVND (reference sequence). This entry comes from a study of shared T cell receptors in the human thymus. This same sample was also taken into another study, of human thymus T cells. In that study: Having corrective surgery for congenital heart defects, healthy Finnish infants were the ones who donated. During corrective heart surgery, resections were taken, and the thymus tissue came from them. Blood and thymic repertoires both appeared biased in V and J gene usage. Related research has reported that thymic repertoires overlap highly among unrelated individuals.

The V and J genes are TRBV19 and TRBJ1-2, with D possibly being TRBD1 (6 bases). Sequencing was done on a sample of thymocytes. The origin of this receptor is a girl under two years old with a congenital heart defect. The DNA for the CDR3 is TGTGCCAGTACCACCGGACAGCCGGCAGCTAACTATGGCTACACCTTC. It is translated as CASTTGQPAANYGYTF.